This T cell receptor beta chain is drawn from a study of a mutant IDH1 vaccine in newly diagnosed glioma. Findings and limits, study-wide: There seemed to be no relation between pseudoprogression and changes in top peripheral T cell clonotypes.

Data came from immunoSEQ multiplex PCR; TCRdb stores just in-frame clones and leaves some out. The table includes tens of thousands of clones, 75% to 90% detected once. Time point defined: week 47, end of study. A single vaccine dose contained 300 ug of mutant IDH1 20-mer peptide, and topical imiquimod was used with it. On this clone itself: Its antigen is undetermined.

CDR3 length: 15 amino acids. Per the germline V gene, CDR1 is SGHAT and CDR2 is FQNNGV. V dropped 2 bases and J dropped 3; count of bases not matched to a gene: 5. The clonotype originates from a man aged 40-49 years with glioma. Sequencing used PBMCs, obtained from a glioma patient whose treatment included an IDH1 peptide vaccine. The genes are TRBV11-2 and TRBJ1-1; 8 bases match TRBD1. The CDR3 nucleotides read TGTGCCAGCAGCTTATTGACAGGGGTTCACACTGAAGCTTTCTTT. Amino acid sequence: CASSLLTGVHTEAFF.